This T cell receptor beta chain appears in the sequencing data of a study of T cell responses to AZD1222 COVID-19 vaccine (dated by TCRdb to 2020 to 2022). Looking at the study overall: TCR sequencing was performed for about 240 trial participants, of whom approximately 200 were given two doses of AZD1222 and roughly 25 were given two doses of MenACWY control vaccine. Trial participants were enrolled by age into 18-55, 56-69 and 70-plus year subgroups, with approximately 150, 28 and 58 TCR-sequenced participants respectively. General study outcomes and caveats: Because no day 14 peak-response samples were available, repertoires were characterized only after the peak T cell response. Most participants were white British and females outnumbered males, and the authors suggested that clonal diversity may have been underestimated. Vaccine-associated CD4 TCRs spanned the whole spike protein, with dominant responses in regions 160-218 and 743-854. Conclusions about previously exposed vaccinees were limited because only a handful of AZD1222 recipients were SARS-CoV-2 seropositive at baseline. Reportedly, close to half of the unique spike-specific TCRs recognized epitopes lying outside the regions that are mutated in the B.1.351 and B.1.1.7 variants. In the small 56-69-year group, the increase in depth fell short of significance, most likely because of low power. After two AZD1222 doses, spike-specific TCR breadth and depth were significantly higher than at day 0 and than in MenACWY recipients.

The CDR3 regions of human TCRbeta chains were analyzed by immunosequencing. Per the source publication's procedure: Repertoire TCRs were matched against a reference library of SARS-CoV-2-specific TCRs generated with the MIRA antigen-specificity platform. Breadth was defined as the fraction of unique TCRs that were SARS-CoV-2-associated. Depth was defined as the fraction of total T cells that were SARS-CoV-2-associated. Each spike-specific TCR was assigned to its reactive spike region and to a CD4 or CD8 class using the MIRA data. Log10-transformed breadth and depth values were compared by one-way ANOVA with Sidak's multiple comparisons tests. Sourced from immuneACCESS, this table was stored by TCRdb with only in-frame sequences that have V and J called. A share of the clones is absent; for the studies checked, an unresolved V gene accounts for under half, and the remainder has no known explanation. The D gene and trimming were derived from the DNA, and the V and J assignments and clone size from that table. The sample yields 100,000 to 150,000 clones; roughly 91% were counted once. The ten largest clones add up to 5% of the sample.

Concerning this clone: Its antigen is still unknown. Base quality data are lacking; no much larger clone is found one base away.

This specimen's time point label, interpreted: about 28 days (+/-7) after the second vaccine dose. AZD1222 recipients given second doses at about 4 weeks or at about 12 weeks were pooled, since spike-specific TCR depth and breadth were not found to differ between the two schedules. Samples from vaccinated people were obtained from the UK trials COV001 and COV002, which included a single-blind randomized controlled phase 2/3 trial of AZD1222 (ChAdOx1 nCoV-19) in healthy adults. Trial participant PBMC samples were collected at day 0 and day 28 after the second dose for TCRbeta chain sequencing. The CDR3 sequence holds 11 residues, the cysteine and phenylalanine included. CDR3 DNA only is kept here, 33 bases in frame from base 1.

The material sequenced was peripheral blood, taken 28 days after the second AZD1222 dose. The chain joins TRBV21-1 to TRBJ2-7; the table gives TRBD1 as D, unverified against the DNA. TRBV21-1 is noted as a pseudogene. This receptor was obtained from an adult who received the AZD1222 COVID-19 vaccine. The sequenced DNA is TGTGCCAAAAGGGCAGGGCCGGAGCAGTACTTC. Its coded protein is CAKRAGPEQYF.